Listed here are 30 T cell receptor beta chains from one sample, sequenced in a study of T-cell memory formation after mild COVID-19. TCRdb used MiXCR to reprocess the 5' RACE reads, holding one entry per CDR3 protein. The sample carries hundreds of thousands of distinct CDR3 sequences, roughly 19% recorded once. The sequenced sample consisted of PBMCs or a T cell subset sorted from them (not recorded which). These receptors all stem from a man aged 18 to 30 who had mild COVID-19 (a few samples of this study predate the infection). Cell type and time point are not known.

This clonotype was found a few times. The gene calls are TRBV7-2 and TRBJ2-1; no reliable D call. V lost 2 bases to trimming and J lost 7 bases, with 9 bases between them. CDR1 is SGHTA, CDR2 FQGNSA, per germline. CDR3 length equals 13 residues. CDR3 residues: CASSLTESNEQFF. In DNA form, the CDR3 reads TGTGCCAGCAGCTTAACGGAATCAAATGAGCAGTTCTTC. The full variable domain, in which reference TRBV7-2 and TRBJ2-1 provide the parts outside the CDR3, is GAGVSQSPSNKVTEKGKDVELRCDPISGHTALYWYRQSLGQGLEFLIYFQGNSAPDKSGLPSDRFSAERTGGSVSTLTIQRTQQEDSAVYLCASSLTESNEQFFGPGTRLTVL.

This sequence joins TRBV2 and TRBJ1-6; D is unresolved. The CDR3 covers 12 residues. Germline lookup yields CDR1 SNHLY and CDR2 FYNNEI. With 5 bases removed from V and 13 bases from J, the gap between germline ends came to 12 bases. In nucleotides, the CDR3 is TGTGCCAGCAGTCAGGTGATGGGCCCCCTCCACTTT. This encodes CASSQVMGPLHF.

The chain links TRBV7-9 to TRBJ2-2, with 8 bases fitting TRBD2. Germline CDR1 is SEHNR and CDR2 is FQNEAQ (reference sequence). The CDR3 is made up of 17 amino acids. Trimming cost V 3 bases and J 5 bases; bases outside gene matches: 11. The CDR3 region has the DNA TGTGCCAGCAGCTTGGTGTCGGGGGGGCCATGGACCGGGGAGCTGTTTTTT. Its protein product is CASSLVSGGPWTGELFF.

The rearrangement joins TRBV7-3 to TRBJ2-3; D possibly corresponds to TRBD2 (6 bases). Germline V gene lookup returns CDR1 SGHTA and CDR2 FQGTGA. V was shortened by 5 bases and J by 5 bases, with 14 bases between the two germline ends. The CDR3 consists of 14 residues. In DNA, the CDR3 is TGTGCCAGCAGCCCCGGGACTCTTCAAGATACGCAGTATTTT. Translating gives CASSPGTLQDTQYF.

The chain uses TRBV6-6 and TRBJ2-4; D may correspond to TRBD1 or TRBD2 (5 bases each). The CDR3 covers 15 residues. Germline V gene data show CDR1 as MNHNY and CDR2 as SVGAGI (reference sequence). Trimming removed 0 bases from V and 8 bases from J, with 14 bases in between. CDR3 sequence reads: CASSYSRQVGDIQYF. The CDR3 nucleotides read TGTGCCAGCAGTTACTCGAGGCAGGTGGGGGACATTCAGTACTTC.

This sequence joins TRBV7-2 and TRBJ1-2; 7 nucleotides line up with TRBD1. This CDR3 spans 14 amino acids. From germline, CDR1 is SGHTA and CDR2 FQGNSA. With 6 bases clipped from V and 3 bases from J, the junction kept 7 bases outside the gene matches. The CDR3 region is CASSNPTGDYGYTF. The DNA for the CDR3 is TGTGCCAGCAGTAATCCAACAGGGGACTATGGCTACACCTTC.

The chain employs TRBV7-2 and TRBJ1-2; 11 bases are shared with TRBD1. After removal of 5 bases from V and 5 bases from J, the junction contained 7 bases not matched to a gene. This CDR3 comprises 15 residues. CDR1 is SGHTA and CDR2 is FQGNSA in the germline V gene. CDR3 loop: CASSAWTGGAYGYTF. The CDR3 region has the DNA TGTGCCAGCAGCGCCTGGACAGGGGGCGCGTATGGCTACACCTTC. Variable domain in full (rest from reference TRBV7-2 and TRBJ1-2): GAGVSQSPSNKVTEKGKDVELRCDPISGHTALYWYRQSLGQGLEFLIYFQGNSAPDKSGLPSDRFSAERTGGSVSTLTIQRTQQEDSAVYLCASSAWTGGAYGYTFGSGTRLTVV.

This clonotype has more than one count but fewer than ten. The rearrangement links TRBV5-1 to TRBJ2-5; 8 positions agree with TRBD2. From germline, CDR1 is SGHRS and CDR2 YFSETQ. The CDR3 consists of 17 residues. V was clipped by 0 bases and J by 1 base; unmatched bases: 8. CDR3 amino acids: CASSLGTAGAFQETQYF. The DNA of the CDR3 is TGCGCCAGCAGCTTGGGTACAGCGGGGGCCTTCCAAGAGACCCAGTACTTC. The full variable domain, in which reference TRBV5-1 and TRBJ2-5 provide the parts outside the CDR3, is KAGVTQTPRYLIKTRGQQVTLSCSPISGHRSVSWYQQTPGQGLQFLFEYFSETQRNKGNFPGRFSGRQFSNSRSEMNVSTLELGDSALYLCASSLGTAGAFQETQYFGPGTRLLVL.

The chain recombines TRBV5-1 with TRBJ1-2; 10 nucleotides line up with TRBD1. Germline CDR1 and CDR2: SGHRS and YFSETQ. Losses at the gene ends were 6 bases for V and 6 bases for J; bases not matched to a gene: 11. CDR3 length: 15 amino acids. CDR3 sequence reads: CASTVTGGSLDGYTF. In nucleotides, the CDR3 is TGCGCCAGCACCGTGACAGGGGGCTCTCTGGATGGCTACACCTTC.

This clonotype has at least ten counts. The chain carries TRBV5-1 and TRBJ2-3; D might be TRBD2 (5 bases). This CDR3 spans 15 amino acids. CDR1 and CDR2 (germline): SGHRS, YFSETQ. Trimming took 4 bases from V and 2 from J, leaving 14 bases between them. CDR3 sequence reads: CASSPTVGITDTQYF. The DNA for the CDR3 is TGCGCCAGCAGCCCCACGGTCGGGATCACAGATACGCAGTATTTT.

This clonotype was seen only once. This chain links TRBV21-1 with TRBJ1-2. TRBV21-1 is marked as a pseudogene. CDR3 length equals 11 residues. The chain's CDR3 is CASSNYHGYTF. CDR3 sequence (DNA): TGTGCCAGCAGCAATTACCATGGCTACACATTC.

This clonotype occurred a few times. J is TRBJ2-7 and V is TRBV28, with TRBD2 identical over 9 bases. V gave up 11 bases and J gave up 6 bases; unmatched junction bases: 11. Germline lookup yields CDR1 MDHEN and CDR2 SYDVKM. This CDR3 region has 13 residues. The CDR3 DNA reads TGTGCCGTGCTAGCGGGACAGCGATTCGAGCAGTACTTC. Protein: CAVLAGQRFEQYF.

This chain connects TRBV19 to TRBJ1-1; no clear D. Trimming removed 5 bases at V and 1 base at J, with 8 bases between. The germline V gene encodes CDR1 LNHDA and CDR2 SQIVND (reference sequence). The CDR3 runs 13 residues. The CDR3 DNA follows: TGTGCCAGTAGTTGGGTGGCGAACACTGAAGCTTTCTTT. Protein: CASSWVANTEAFF.

This clonotype was detected once. The chain carries TRBV19 and TRBJ2-5, with TRBD1 identical over 10 bases. In germline, CDR1 is LNHDA, CDR2 SQIVND (reference sequence). V dropped 0 bases and J dropped 5; count of bases not matched to a gene: 15. This CDR3 spans 19 amino acids. The chain's CDR3 is CASSIDRLRDRGRRETQYF. CDR3 DNA: TGTGCCAGTAGTATAGATCGCCTCCGGGACAGGGGCCGTCGGGAGACCCAGTACTTC.

This clonotype was seen only a few times. The chain has TRBV12-3 or TRBV12-4 and TRBJ1-6, with D perhaps TRBD1 (6 bases). V lost 4 bases, J lost 7 bases, and 8 bases lay in between. This CDR3 comprises 13 residues. The CDR3 spells CASSWQGNSPLHF. In nucleotides, the CDR3 is TGTGCCAGCAGTTGGCAGGGGAATTCACCCCTCCACTTT.

The rearrangement links TRBV6-5 to TRBJ1-2; D unclear. This CDR3 comprises 13 residues. In germline, CDR1 is MNHEY, CDR2 SVGAGI. Trimming shortened V by 5 bases and J by 3 bases, and 10 bases separated the two germline ends. CDR3 DNA sequence: TGTGCCAGCAGTCTATTCGTCCACTATGGCTACACCTTC. Protein: CASSLFVHYGYTF.

A few counts support this clonotype. This chain links TRBV5-5 with TRBJ2-5, with D possibly being TRBD1 or TRBD2 (5 bases each). Trimming stripped 6 bases from V and 3 bases from J, with 12 bases between. Germline V CDR1 and CDR2: SGHKS, YYEKEE (reference sequence). The CDR3 spans 13 residues. The CDR3: CASTPGTEETQYF. CDR3 sequence (DNA): TGTGCCAGCACTCCCGGGACGGAAGAGACCCAGTACTTC.

V gene TRBV24-1 combines with J gene TRBJ2-2; D remains unclear. The CDR3 runs to 11 residues. Trimming removed 4 bases at V and 7 bases at J, with 3 bases between. Germline V gene lookup returns CDR1 KGHDR and CDR2 SFDVKD. The DNA of the CDR3 is TGTGCCACCAGTGAAGGCGGGGAGCTGTTTTTT. As protein: CATSEGGELFF.

This clonotype was seen repeatedly, ten times or more. The V and J genes are TRBV12-3 or TRBV12-4 and TRBJ2-1; 9 bases are a match to TRBD1. J was trimmed by 5 bases and V by 7 bases; bases with no gene match: 6. The CDR3 covers 14 residues. The CDR3 protein is CASTLGTGNNEQFF. DNA of the CDR3: TGTGCCAGCACCCTAGGGACAGGGAACAATGAGCAGTTCTTC.

The rearrangement joins TRBV28 to TRBJ1-6; D unclear. This CDR3 has 14 amino acids. Per the germline V gene, CDR1 is MDHEN and CDR2 is SYDVKM. V lost 8 bases and J 6 bases, leaving 14 bases between the germline ends. DNA of the CDR3: TGTGCCAGCCGCCTGTCCGGGCCTAATTCACCCCTCCACTTT. The encoded protein is CASRLSGPNSPLHF.

The V call is TRBV2, the J call TRBJ1-2, with 7 bases that match TRBD1. V trimming: 8 bases; J trimming: 6 bases; junction bases outside the gene matches: 12. Looked up from germline, CDR1 is SNHLY and CDR2 is FYNNEI. The CDR3 totals 14 residues. CDR3 sequence reads: CASLKRGQSDGYTF. Here the CDR3 DNA reads TGTGCCAGCCTAAAAAGGGGACAGTCGGATGGCTACACCTTC.

The chain uses TRBV9 and TRBJ2-2, with a weak D call TRBD2 (6 bases). Germline CDR1 and CDR2: SGDLS and YYNGEE. Trimming removed 0 bases from V and 8 bases from J, with 14 bases in between. The CDR3 has 15 amino acids. CDR3 sequence reads: CASSVASGAAGELFF. The CDR3 bases are TGTGCCAGCAGCGTAGCCTCGGGAGCGGCAGGGGAGCTGTTTTTT. The complete variable domain, with remaining parts taken from reference TRBV9 and TRBJ2-2, reads DSGVTQTPKHLITATGQRVTLRCSPRSGDLSVYWYQQSLDQGLQFLIQYYNGEERAKGNILERFSAQQFPDLHSELNLSSLELGDSALYFCASSVASGAAGELFFGEGSRLTVL.

This clonotype was found a few times. The chain combines TRBV20-1 with TRBJ1-6, with 9 bases fitting TRBD1. Per germline, CDR1 DFQATT and CDR2 SNEGSKA (reference sequence). The length of the CDR3 is 17 residues. V dropped 1 base and J dropped 0; count of bases not matched to a gene: 4. CDR3 bases: TGCAGTGCTAGAGGAGGGACAGGGAGCTCCTATAATTCACCCCTCCACTTT. This gives the protein CSARGGTGSSYNSPLHF.

This clonotype was picked up a small number of times. This chain joins TRBV5-1 and TRBJ2-1; TRBD1 agrees at 8 bases. V lost 2 bases to trimming and J lost 0 bases; unmatched junction nucleotides: 7. CDR1 is SGHRS, CDR2 YFSETQ, per germline. This CDR3 is 17 amino acids long. CDR3 amino acids: CASSFPGGGGSYNEQFF. The CDR3 bases are TGCGCCAGCAGCTTCCCAGGGGGCGGTGGCTCCTACAATGAGCAGTTCTTC.

The CDR3: CASSSGQAAETQYF. The DNA for the CDR3 is TGTGCCAGCAGTTCAGGACAGGCGGCGGAGACCCAGTACTTC. The chain couples TRBV2 to TRBJ2-5, with 7 bases fitting TRBD1. Germline CDR1 SNHLY, CDR2 FYNNEI. The CDR3 totals 14 residues. J gave up 5 bases and V 5 bases, and 8 bases lay outside the gene matches.

This clonotype came up a few times. V and J are TRBV6-5 and TRBJ2-7; no firm D call. The CDR3 totals 13 residues. Germline-derived CDR1 and CDR2 are MNHEY and SVGAGI. Trimming stripped 3 bases from V and 4 bases from J, with 10 bases between. In DNA, the CDR3 is TGTGCCAGCAGTTATGGTGAAGGGTACGAGCAGTACGTC. Translation gives CASSYGEGYEQYV.

This sequence joins TRBV6-5 and TRBJ1-1; D unresolved. The CDR3 length is 15 residues. Germline V CDR1 and CDR2: MNHEY, SVGAGI. Trimming pared 1 base from V and 3 bases from J, leaving 12 bases between. The CDR3 region has the DNA TGTGCCAGCAGTTACTTGAGAAGGCAGGACACTGAAGCTTTCTTT. This translates into CASSYLRRQDTEAFF.

This clonotype was detected only a few times. V usage is TRBV6-6 and J usage is TRBJ1-1; 12 bases agree with TRBD1. Germline values: CDR1 MNHNY, CDR2 SVGAGI (reference sequence). The CDR3 runs 15 residues. V was clipped by 5 bases and J by 4 bases; unmatched bases: 5. CDR3 residues: CASSRDRGRTTEAFF. CDR3 in DNA: TGTGCCAGCAGTCGGGACAGGGGGCGTACCACTGAAGCTTTCTTT.

The chain couples TRBV10-3 to TRBJ1-2; TRBD1 is a possible D gene (5 bases). The ends were cut back, 10 bases at V and 6 bases at J, with 21 bases in the middle. Germline loops: CDR1 ENHRY, CDR2 SYGVKD. The CDR3 has 14 amino acids. Here the CDR3 reads CATSREMGTDGYTF. The DNA for the CDR3 is TGTGCCACCAGCCGTGAGATGGGGACCGATGGCTACACCTTC.

This chain joins TRBV9 and TRBJ2-1, with D unclear. Trimming left V 4 bases short and J 3 bases short, with 8 bases between. CDR1 and CDR2 from the germline V gene are SGDLS and YYNGEE. The CDR3 runs 13 residues. In DNA form, the CDR3 reads TGTGCCAGCAGCCCGCCAAACTACAATGAGCAGTTCTTC. Amino acids: CASSPPNYNEQFF.